A single sample gave rise to the 2 T cell receptor beta chains below, sequenced in a study of graft-versus-host responses after intestinal transplantation. Antigens of these TCRs are unknown. Here immunoSEQ multiplex PCR was the method, and the copy in TCRdb shows in-frame clones only, minus some. The table includes 55,000 to 85,000 clones, 80% to 90% detected once. Sample: unstimulated CD8+ T cells sorted from spleen or lymph node cells, taken before intestinal transplant. Receptor source: a human donor who received an intestinal transplant.

The chain carries TRBV2 and TRBJ2-2; TRBD1 aligns across 8 bases. With 7 bases clipped from V and 4 bases from J, the junction kept 14 bases outside the gene matches. CDR1 is SNHLY and CDR2 is FYNNEI in the germline V gene. The CDR3 loop spans 17 amino acids. CDR3 nucleotide sequence: TGTGCCAGCACCCTAAGATTCAGGGGGCGCGTCACCGGGGAGCTGTTTTTT. Its translation is CASTLRFRGRVTGELFF.

The chain joins TRBV5-1 to TRBJ2-1; weak D call: TRBD2 (6 bases). The CDR3 loop spans 15 amino acids. Trimming left V 0 bases short and J 10 bases short, with 17 bases between. Germline CDR1 reads SGHRS; CDR2 reads YFSETQ. Here the CDR3 reads CASSLVEGSIGEQFF. CDR3 nucleotides: TGCGCCAGCAGCTTGGTGGAGGGATCCATAGGGGAGCAGTTCTTC.